The rows below give T cell receptor beta chains drawn from one sample of a study of blood T cell repertoires in COVID-19. Profiling relied on immunoSEQ multiplex PCR, and the TCRdb table lists in-frame clones only, not all of them. The repertoire holds around 400,000 clones, around nine tenths seen once, with 1.7% in the top ten. The sequenced material came from PBMCs or T cells enriched from blood (not recorded which). These receptors were collected from a woman in her 30s who had recovered from COVID-19. CDR3s include the opening cysteine and the closing phenylalanine or tryptophan.

j_call v_call cdr3_aa
TRBJ2-7 TRBV28 CASSFLLSEQYF
TRBJ1-4 TRBV6-1 CASSERGGNEKLFF
TRBJ2-3 TRBV5-1 CASTWASGRADTQYF
TRBJ1-2 TRBV4-3 CASSPRWGPYGYTF
TRBJ2-7 TRBV5-6 CASSRFRQGFYEQYF
TRBJ2-1 TRBV4-1 CASSQDPSGYNEQFF
TRBJ1-1 TRBV24-1 CATSDLFRDGGRHFF
TRBJ1-1 TRBV7-3 CASSLQGQPNTEAFF
TRBJ1-2 TRBV28 CASTMGGDGYTF
TRBJ2-7 TRBV30 CAWSVASYEQYF
TRBJ2-1 TRBV7-9 CASSPIRTSGGINEQFF
TRBJ2-3 TRBV6-5 CASLDRGSTDTQYF
TRBJ2-7 TRBV19 CASSITGGPYEQYF
TRBJ2-3 TRBV3-1/TRBV3-2 CASSQDPGPHPGLGTDTQYF
TRBJ1-1 TRBV6-5 CASSSTGFTEAFF
TRBJ2-7 TRBV7-2 CASSLVSGLTYEQYF
TRBJ1-1 TRBV7-2 CASSYSPLGQGEAFF
TRBJ2-7 TRBV30 CAWRTEDEQYF
TRBJ2-7 TRBV7-9 CASVTGAGEQYF
TRBJ2-3 TRBV28 CASRLFSGRQYF
TRBJ2-6 TRBV5-1 CASRGGGTGANVLTF
TRBJ1-3 TRBV5-1 CASSLGGESGNTIYF
TRBJ2-3 TRBV7-8 CASSPVDLTSGGTMPSSTDTQYF
TRBJ2-1 TRBV4-3 CASSQNRDNEQFF
TRBJ1-1 TRBV7-9 CASSMDSANTEAFF
TRBJ2-7 TRBV2 CASTLAGAYEQYF
TRBJ1-2 TRBV11-2 CASSLRETDGYTF
TRBJ1-3 TRBV3-1/TRBV3-2 CASSQVGNAGNTIYF
TRBJ2-3 TRBV19 CASSILATITDTQYF
TRBJ1-2 TRBV7-3 CASSETGDHGYTF
TRBJ2-7 TRBV13 CASSPQEGRPSYEQYF
TRBJ1-5 TRBV6-2/TRBV6-3 CASSPGQGMVLYSNQPQHF
TRBJ2-1 TRBV27 CASSFSMTSNEQFF
TRBJ1-4 TRBV7-2 CASSLGQGAVSEKLFF
TRBJ2-5 TRBV5-1 CASSLLGTSGGETQYF
TRBJ1-1 TRBV6-5 CASRMGRMNTEAFF
TRBJ2-5 TRBV29-1 CSVATSGRAVETQYF
TRBJ1-5 TRBV24-1 CATSVSGGNQPQHF
TRBJ2-1 TRBV9 CASSPPRGSYNEQFF
TRBJ2-7 TRBV19 CASSIATTLREQYF
TRBJ1-6 TRBV6-5 CASSYSAASTPLHF
TRBJ2-7 TRBV29-1 CSAGGNEQYF
TRBJ2-5 TRBV28 CASSLFGGRETQYF
TRBJ2-5 TRBV29-1 CSVTNTQGVTQYF
TRBJ1-6 TRBV9 CASSVEDRGLSPLHF
TRBJ1-2 TRBV4-2 CASSQEQGARNGYTF
TRBJ1-5 TRBV11-2 CASSQGDRGNQPQHF
TRBJ2-7 TRBV28 CASSTPGTGFYEQYF
TRBJ1-5 TRBV7-2 CASSPWDRAANQPQHF
TRBJ2-5 TRBV3-1/TRBV3-2 CASSQESSGGGVETQYF
TRBJ1-4 TRBV30 CAWSGAGQLGEKLFF
TRBJ2-1 TRBV19 CASSIDQGTYNEQFF
TRBJ1-5 TRBV9 CASSVVRDAQHF
TRBJ2-1 TRBV5-1 CASSKGLAGHYNEQFF
TRBJ1-1 TRBV2 CASSGQSHEAFF